This is a list of T cell receptor beta chains from one sample in a study of identical twins. TCRdb reprocessed the 5' RACE reads with MiXCR, giving one entry per CDR3 protein. Here the sample spans approximately 630,000 distinct CDR3 sequences, just over 7% being singletons. A further study also used this sample, focusing on yellow fever vaccine responses in identical twins.

Material for sequencing was PBMCs. These receptors were obtained from a woman between 18 and 29 years old in good health. Each CDR3 is given with its conserved first and last residue. Each record gives: D gene, V gene, J gene, clone size, CDR3 DNA, CDR3 protein. A D gene is named only where the DNA matches it firmly. The size field is filled for only some rows; it gives once, few, many or a size class.

>-|TRBV7-8|TRBJ2-7|many
TGTGCCAGCAGCTTAGTGTCCGCGGTTCCCACCTACGAGCAGTACTTC
CASSLVSAVPTYEQYF
>TRBD2|TRBV20-1|TRBJ2-1|-
TGCAGTGCAAAACTAGCGGGGGGGCTCTGGAATGAGCAGTTCTTC
CSAKLAGGLWNEQFF
>-|TRBV29-1|TRBJ1-5|many
TGCAGCGTTGCGCAGGAATTTAATCAGCCCCAGCATTTT
CSVAQEFNQPQHF
>TRBD1|TRBV5-1|TRBJ2-2|-
TGCGCCAGCAGCCCTCTGGACAGGGCGAACACCGGGGAGCTGTTTTTT
CASSPLDRANTGELFF
>-|TRBV10-3|TRBJ2-5|few
TGTGCCATCAGTGAGGCCACTAGCCCGGAGACCCAGTACTTC
CAISEATSPETQYF
>TRBD2|TRBV5-1|TRBJ2-7|-
TGCGCCAGCAGCTTGGCCCCGGGGGGCTCCTACGAGCAGTACTTC
CASSLAPGGSYEQYF
>-|TRBV27|TRBJ1-2|few
TGTGCCAGCAGTGCCGGTGATGGCTACACCTTC
CASSAGDGYTF
>-|TRBV12-3/TRBV12-4|TRBJ1-5|many
TGTGCCAGCAGTTTGTTTAATGGGGTTACTGGGCAGCCCCAGCATTTT
CASSLFNGVTGQPQHF
>TRBD1|TRBV7-9|TRBJ1-1|-
TGTGCCAGCAGCACACAGACAGGGACGAACACTGAAGCTTTCTTT
CASSTQTGTNTEAFF
>TRBD2|TRBV12-3/TRBV12-4|TRBJ2-5|many
TGTGCCAGCAGCTTAGCGGGAGGGCGAGAGACCCAGTACTTC
CASSLAGGRETQYF
>-|TRBV27|TRBJ1-1|-
TGTGCCAGCAGAAGAGTGGCCGGCACTGAAGCTTTCTTT
CASRRVAGTEAFF
>TRBD1|TRBV5-1|TRBJ2-4|few
TGCGCCAGCAGCTTGGGTGGGACAGGGGTGAACATTCAGTACTTC
CASSLGGTGVNIQYF
>TRBD1|TRBV19|TRBJ2-4|few
TGTGCCAGTAGTATTAGAACAATCGGACAGGGACACATTCAGTACTTC
CASSIRTIGQGHIQYF
>-|TRBV6-1|TRBJ1-4|-
TGTGCCAGCAAATTTGGTAGGACTAATGAAAAACTGTTTTTT
CASKFGRTNEKLFF
>-|TRBV5-1|TRBJ1-4|many
TGCGCCAGCAGCCAGTTCCGAAGCCGAATGGGGGATGAAAAACTGTTTTTT
CASSQFRSRMGDEKLFF
>TRBD1|TRBV5-1|TRBJ2-1|many
TGCGCCAGCAGCTTGGGAGGGACAGGGCCTGACAATGAGCAGTTCTTC
CASSLGGTGPDNEQFF
>-|TRBV27|TRBJ2-2|many
TGTGCCAGCACCTCGTATCGGTACACCGGGGAGCTGTTTTTT
CASTSYRYTGELFF
>-|TRBV4-2|TRBJ2-5|many
TGTGCCAGCAGCCTAGGTGGCCTCCAGCAAGAGACCCAGTACTTC
CASSLGGLQQETQYF
>TRBD1|TRBV2|TRBJ2-2|many
TGTGCCAGCAGTGAAGGTGACAGGGGAATGCGGGAGCTGTTTTTT
CASSEGDRGMRELFF
>-|TRBV12-3/TRBV12-4|TRBJ2-2|many
TGTGCCACTGTCGGGGTGAACACCGGGGAGCTGTTTTTT
CATVGVNTGELFF
>TRBD2|TRBV5-1|TRBJ2-7|-
TGCGCCAGCAGCGCCGGGGCGGGAGCAGTCGGTTCCTACGAGCAGTACTTC
CASSAGAGAVGSYEQYF
>-|TRBV7-9|TRBJ2-3|many
TGTGCCAGCAGCTGGTCCATCTCGGGCACAGATACGCAGTATTTT
CASSWSISGTDTQYF
>TRBD2|TRBV5-1|TRBJ2-7|-
TGCGCCAGCAGCGTGGGACTAGATGCCTACGAGCAGTACTTC
CASSVGLDAYEQYF
>-|TRBV25-1|TRBJ2-4|few
TGTGCCAGCAGTGAATTCCGGGAGTTAGACATTCAGTACTTC
CASSEFRELDIQYF
>-|TRBV7-9|TRBJ2-3|few
TGTGCCAGCAGCTTTGGGTTGGCTAGCACAGATACGCAGTATTTT
CASSFGLASTDTQYF
>TRBD2|TRBV3-1|TRBJ2-3|few
TGTGCCAGCAGCGACAGGGCTGAAGGGACTAGCGTTCCAGATACGCAGTATTTT
CASSDRAEGTSVPDTQYF
>-|TRBV11-2|TRBJ2-2|few
TGTGCCAGCAGCTTAGTTTATGGACAGACGAACACCGGGGAGCTGTTTTTT
CASSLVYGQTNTGELFF
>TRBD1|TRBV5-1|TRBJ2-7|-
TGCGCCAGCAGCCAGCGACAGGGGGCGACGACCTACGAGCAGTACTTC
CASSQRQGATTYEQYF
>TRBD1|TRBV5-5|TRBJ1-5|many
TGTGCCAGCAGCCTTGACAGGGGCAATCAGCCCCAGCATTTT
CASSLDRGNQPQHF
>-|TRBV28|TRBJ2-7|many
TGTGCCAGCAGTCGACAGGAGGACACCTACGAGCAGTACTTC
CASSRQEDTYEQYF
>-|TRBV5-1|TRBJ1-1|few
TGCGCCTGCTCTACCGACGGAGATAACACTGAAGCTTTCTTT
CACSTDGDNTEAFF
>-|TRBV20-1|TRBJ2-1|many
TGCAGTGCTAGAGATCGGAAAGGGGGGTCCCCGGATGAGCAGTTCTTC
CSARDRKGGSPDEQFF
>-|TRBV20-1|TRBJ1-4|many
TGCAGTGCTTTTACCGGGCCAATAGGTGAAAAACTGTTTTTT
CSAFTGPIGEKLFF
>-|TRBV20-1|TRBJ1-6|-
TGCAGTGCCCCAGTATGGGATACCTATAATTCACCCCTCCACTTT
CSAPVWDTYNSPLHF
>TRBD2|TRBV4-2|TRBJ2-3|-
TGTGCCAGCAGCCAAGGCCATACTAGCGGGGGGACCACAGATACGCAGTATTTT
CASSQGHTSGGTTDTQYF
>-|TRBV18|TRBJ2-3|many
TGTGCCAGCTCGTCACTCTCACCCACAGATACGCAGTATTTT
CASSSLSPTDTQYF
>-|TRBV7-7|TRBJ2-2|-
TGTGCCAGCAGCTTAGTTTGGACACTAGAACCGAACACCGGGGAGCTGTTTTTT
CASSLVWTLEPNTGELFF
>-|TRBV5-6|TRBJ2-7|few
TGTGCCAGCAGCTTGGGACTAGTACGGCGCGAGCAGTACTTC
CASSLGLVRREQYF
>-|TRBV28|TRBJ1-5|-
TGTGCCAGCAGTGAAATCCAGGAGAGTGAGCATTTT
CASSEIQESEHF
>-|TRBV7-9|TRBJ1-6|few
TGTGCCAGCACCATTTCACCCCTCCACTTT
CASTISPLHF
>-|TRBV5-1|TRBJ1-1|many
TGCGCCAGCAGCTCGAAGGGGAACACTGAAGCTTTCTTT
CASSSKGNTEAFF
>-|TRBV20-1|TRBJ1-5|many
TGCAGTGCTACCAGAAAAGATCAGCCCCAGCATTTT
CSATRKDQPQHF
>-|TRBV20-1|TRBJ1-1|few
TGCAGTGCCGAAGGGACGGAGAACACTGAAGCTTTCTTT
CSAEGTENTEAFF
>-|TRBV6-4|TRBJ2-1|few
TGTGCCAGCAGTGACGTCTCTAGCAGCAATGAGCAGTTCTTC
CASSDVSSSNEQFF
>-|TRBV12-3/TRBV12-4|TRBJ1-2|-
TGTGCCAGCAGTTTTCGGGCAGGAACCCACTATGGCTACACCTTC
CASSFRAGTHYGYTF
>-|TRBV5-1|TRBJ2-5|many
TGCGCCAGCAGCTTGGAAGGGACCCAGTACTTC
CASSLEGTQYF
>-|TRBV11-2|TRBJ2-5|few
TGTGCCAGCTCGTGGCCGACGGAGACCCAGTACTTC
CASSWPTETQYF
>-|TRBV5-1|TRBJ2-2|few
TGCGCCAGCTCCGGGGGCTCGAACACCGGGGAGCTGTTTTTT
CASSGGSNTGELFF
>-|TRBV6-5|TRBJ2-1|-
TGTGCCAGCAGTTACTTGTCGGAGCAGTTCTTC
CASSYLSEQFF
>-|TRBV5-1|TRBJ2-7|-
TGCGCCAGCAGACATGGGGGGACATCGACCTACGAGCAGTACTTC
CASRHGGTSTYEQYF
>-|TRBV28|TRBJ1-6|many
TGTGCCAGCAGTTTAGCGGGACTTTCGGATTCACCCCTCCACTTT
CASSLAGLSDSPLHF
>-|TRBV5-1|TRBJ1-5|few
TGCGCCAGCAGCATTGGAGTTGCGGGGACTAATCAGCCCCAGCATTTT
CASSIGVAGTNQPQHF